This TCR beta chain was sequenced in a study of early T cells in non-severe SARS-CoV-2 infection. At least ten counts were recorded for this clonotype. CDR3 length: 12 amino acids. The germline V gene encodes CDR1 MDHEN and CDR2 SYDVKM. V was shortened by 5 bases and J by 7 bases, with 9 bases between the two germline ends. MiXCR, run by TCRdb on the 5' RACE reads, gives a single entry per CDR3 protein. The table includes approximately 84,000 distinct CDR3 sequences, 15% detected once. The chain carries TRBV28 and TRBJ2-1; D gene uncertain. The TCR originated in an adult who was a healthcare worker with PCR-confirmed SARS-CoV-2 infection or an uninfected control (not recorded which). The sample taken for sequencing was whole blood. CDR3 coding DNA: TGTGCCAGCAGTCCCCGCCATAATGAGCAGTTCTTC. Residues: CASSPRHNEQFF.